The entry below describes one T cell receptor (beta chain). The sample holds a few counts of this clone. This receptor's antigen is unknown. Base quality data are lacking; no much larger clone is found one base away. The sample comes from a study of blood T cell repertoires in COVID-19 (dated by TCRdb to 2018 to 2020). For the wider study: Samples from collaborators originated in the United States, Italy and Spain and spanned both the acute and convalescent phases of COVID-19. The material from the prospective study consisted of cDNA or gDNA derived from T cells, B-cell-depleted T cells, or PBMCs. The dataset comprised deeply sampled blood TCRbeta repertoires from subjects exposed to, actively infected with, or recovered from COVID-19. The repertoires were released in a freely available public database meant as a resource for research on the immune response to SARS-CoV-2. Samples were obtained from the ongoing ImmuneRACE study (first 160 participants) and from roughly 1,300 subjects provided by 6 global collaborators. The sample metadata nearly always contained a de-identified subject ID, COVID-19 status, age in years and sex. Where available, HLA class I and class II types were obtained from metadata supplied by the sample provider rather than from assay-based typing. The investigation overall reported the following: How much clinical and demographic metadata was included differed by source and by participant, and the metadata was provided uncurated.

The immunoSEQ Assay, a bias-controlled multiplex PCR, was used to amplify TCRbeta CDR3 regions from genomic DNA. Processing in the source paper ran as follows. The number of nucleated cells in each sample was estimated from the amplification of reference gene primers within the assay. To quantify the absolute abundance of each unique TCRbeta CDR3 rearrangement, sequence reads were collapsed and filtered. For each sample, productive Simpson clonality was calculated as the square root of Simpson's diversity index across productive rearrangements. The clones in this table, taken by TCRdb from immuneACCESS, are in-frame only. Not every clone is retained; where verified, under half of the shortfall comes from an unresolved V gene, and the cause of the rest is unknown. V and J calls and clone size are as listed in that table; D and trimming were resolved from the DNA. Within this sample are about 110,000 clones, with approximately 65% of them counted one time only. The top ten clonotypes cover roughly 7.5% of the sample.

Collaborating institutions collected whole blood in K2EDTA tubes following their own protocols. For TCRbeta analysis, collaborators shipped samples in one of three forms: frozen whole blood, isolated PBMCs, or DNA extracted from either of those sample types. The sequenced material came from peripheral blood. This clonotype originated in a woman aged 55-69 years with acute or convalescent COVID-19.

In nucleotides, the sequence is TGCAGCGTTGTCAGGACAGCTAACTATGGCTACACCTTC. Translated, this gives CSVVRTANYGYTF. The chain employs TRBV29-1 and TRBJ1-2; matching of 6 bases hints at TRBD1 as the D gene. CDR1 is given as SQVTM and CDR2 as ANQGSEA, both from the germline V gene. From the cysteine up to the phenylalanine, the CDR3 has a length of 13 residues. The read is trimmed to its CDR3 DNA, 39 bases read in frame from base 1. V is pared back by 4 bases and J by 0 bases, with 9 bases lying between the germline termini.